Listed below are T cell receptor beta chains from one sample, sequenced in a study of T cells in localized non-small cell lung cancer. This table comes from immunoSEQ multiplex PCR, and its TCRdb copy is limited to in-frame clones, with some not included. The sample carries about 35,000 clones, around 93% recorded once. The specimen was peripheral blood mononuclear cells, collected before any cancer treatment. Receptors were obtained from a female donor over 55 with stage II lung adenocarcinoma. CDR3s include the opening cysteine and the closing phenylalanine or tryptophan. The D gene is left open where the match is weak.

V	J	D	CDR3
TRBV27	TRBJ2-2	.	CASSFRVGLTGELFF
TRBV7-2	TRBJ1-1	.	CASSRLRNTEAFF
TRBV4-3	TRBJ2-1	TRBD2	CASSQALGGGNEQFF
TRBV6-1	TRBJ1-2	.	CASSEAGKGRNYGYTF
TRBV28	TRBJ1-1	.	CASSLRQVGRAFF
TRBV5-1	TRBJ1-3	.	CASSLYEVGSGNTIYF
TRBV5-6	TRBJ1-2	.	CASSLAYGYTF
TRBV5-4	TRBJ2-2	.	CASSFGPGVTGELFF
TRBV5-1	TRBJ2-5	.	CASSLETDLGVKTQYF
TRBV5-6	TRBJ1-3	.	CASSSTVGNTIYF
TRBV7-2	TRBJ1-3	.	CASSFLSSGNIIYF
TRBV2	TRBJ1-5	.	CASSSYRASNQPQHF
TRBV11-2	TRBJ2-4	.	CASSLGSIKNIQYF
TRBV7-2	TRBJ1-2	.	CASSLASGAKGYTF
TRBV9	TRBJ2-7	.	CASKGGVPLYEQYF
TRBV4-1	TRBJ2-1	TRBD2	CASSKSGSYNEQFF